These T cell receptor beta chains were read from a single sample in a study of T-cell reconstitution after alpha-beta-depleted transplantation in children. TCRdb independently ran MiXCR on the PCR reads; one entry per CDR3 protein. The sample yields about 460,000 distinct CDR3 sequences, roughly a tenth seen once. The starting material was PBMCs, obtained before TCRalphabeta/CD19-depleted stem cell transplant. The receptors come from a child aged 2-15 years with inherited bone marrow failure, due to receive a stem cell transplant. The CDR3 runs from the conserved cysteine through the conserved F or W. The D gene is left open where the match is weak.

cdr3_aa: CAISESGDPVSEQFF
j_call: TRBJ2-1
d_call: .
v_call: TRBV10-3

cdr3_aa: CASSLVGAGAGGYTF
j_call: TRBJ1-2
d_call: .
v_call: TRBV12-3/TRBV12-4

cdr3_aa: CASSPPERANTGELFF
j_call: TRBJ2-2
d_call: .
v_call: TRBV7-9

cdr3_aa: CASSPPGYGPLHF
j_call: TRBJ1-6
d_call: .
v_call: TRBV18

cdr3_aa: CASSLEQGANEQFF
j_call: TRBJ2-1
d_call: TRBD1
v_call: TRBV5-4

cdr3_aa: CSAKGQGRTNTHPTIPQNYGYTF
j_call: TRBJ1-2
d_call: TRBD1
v_call: TRBV20-1

cdr3_aa: CASSFPPFGGPSTDTQYF
j_call: TRBJ2-3
d_call: .
v_call: TRBV28

cdr3_aa: CATGQDLRYVEQYF
j_call: TRBJ2-7
d_call: TRBD1
v_call: TRBV10-3

cdr3_aa: CSASEGASLVYTEAFF
j_call: TRBJ1-1
d_call: TRBD1
v_call: TRBV20-1

cdr3_aa: CSVRLAGKGDEQFF
j_call: TRBJ2-1
d_call: TRBD2
v_call: TRBV29-1

cdr3_aa: CASSLEGSLYEQYF
j_call: TRBJ2-7
d_call: .
v_call: TRBV5-6

cdr3_aa: CASSLAQGLPQHF
j_call: TRBJ1-5
d_call: .
v_call: TRBV7-2

cdr3_aa: CASSQASGATTGELFF
j_call: TRBJ2-2
d_call: .
v_call: TRBV4-1

cdr3_aa: CASSQITGELFF
j_call: TRBJ2-2
d_call: .
v_call: TRBV28

cdr3_aa: CASSPEGGAYEQYF
j_call: TRBJ2-7
d_call: .
v_call: TRBV12-3/TRBV12-4

cdr3_aa: CAISESAGQFTEAFF
j_call: TRBJ1-1
d_call: .
v_call: TRBV10-3

cdr3_aa: CASSLDRGAGPETQYF
j_call: TRBJ2-5
d_call: .
v_call: TRBV11-2

cdr3_aa: CASSQDLGQGETQYF
j_call: TRBJ2-5
d_call: TRBD1
v_call: TRBV4-2

cdr3_aa: CASSQEISVRGYRQFF
j_call: TRBJ2-1
d_call: .
v_call: TRBV4-3

cdr3_aa: CASSLKGQVSSGNTIYF
j_call: TRBJ1-3
d_call: .
v_call: TRBV28

cdr3_aa: CASGARITYEQYF
j_call: TRBJ2-7
d_call: .
v_call: TRBV6-1

cdr3_aa: CASSHKSGTAYNEQFF
j_call: TRBJ2-1
d_call: .
v_call: TRBV4-3

cdr3_aa: CASIYQGSNYGYTF
j_call: TRBJ1-2
d_call: .
v_call: TRBV12-3/TRBV12-4

cdr3_aa: CASSQQPRRQYF
j_call: TRBJ2-3
d_call: .
v_call: TRBV4-1

cdr3_aa: CASSLRRATYEQYF
j_call: TRBJ2-7
d_call: .
v_call: TRBV5-6

cdr3_aa: CASSPVYQGRGDTQYF
j_call: TRBJ2-3
d_call: .
v_call: TRBV18

cdr3_aa: CSLWTGSSDEQFF
j_call: TRBJ2-1
d_call: TRBD1
v_call: TRBV29-1

cdr3_aa: CASSVSDTSLWDEQFF
j_call: TRBJ2-1
d_call: .
v_call: TRBV7-9

cdr3_aa: CASSEYRGENTGELFF
j_call: TRBJ2-2
d_call: .
v_call: TRBV25-1

cdr3_aa: CASSQDLRPRLEGCEQYF
j_call: TRBJ2-7
d_call: .
v_call: TRBV4-3

cdr3_aa: CSASDIRGLETQYF
j_call: TRBJ2-5
d_call: .
v_call: TRBV20-1

cdr3_aa: CASSLQGTEYEQYF
j_call: TRBJ2-7
d_call: TRBD1
v_call: TRBV5-5

cdr3_aa: CASTTSTGGYGYTF
j_call: TRBJ1-2
d_call: .
v_call: TRBV12-3/TRBV12-4

cdr3_aa: CASSQKFSGLAYEQYF
j_call: TRBJ2-7
d_call: TRBD2
v_call: TRBV14

cdr3_aa: CASSLSGRVPYEQYF
j_call: TRBJ2-7
d_call: .
v_call: TRBV27